This passage covers 10 T cell receptor beta chains from one sample sequenced in a study of a mutant IDH1 vaccine in newly diagnosed glioma. As to time point: baseline, week 1 (first vaccination visit). Treatment here: pre-vaccination baseline after standard-of-care therapy. Profiling relied on immunoSEQ multiplex PCR, and the TCRdb table lists in-frame clones only, not all of them. This repertoire shows just under 95,000 clones, around 80% found once; its top ten account for roughly 7%. The material sequenced was PBMCs, taken from a glioma patient treated with radiotherapy, temozolomide or both. The receptors shown here come from a man aged 40-49 years with glioma.

In its sample, this clone was seen a few times. In DNA form, the CDR3 reads TGTGCCAGCAGCCGGACAGGGGGTCATGAGCAGTTCTTC. Protein: CASSRTGGHEQFF. The chain couples TRBV5-6 to TRBJ2-1; 10 bases match TRBD1. Germline V CDR1 and CDR2: SGHDT, YYEEEE. The CDR3 spans 13 residues. The V segment lost 4 bases and the J segment 8 bases; nucleotides outside the gene matches: 3.

The chain is built from TRBV6-5 and TRBJ2-3, with 7 bases that match TRBD2. Germline CDR1 is MNHEY and CDR2 is SVGAGI. V gave up 2 bases and J gave up 0 bases; unmatched junction bases: 5. CDR3 length: 16 amino acids. The CDR3 coding sequence is TGTGCCAGCAGTTACCTCCTTAGCGGGAGCACAGATACGCAGTATTTT. As protein: CASSYLLSGSTDTQYF.

To note about this clone: One end of the junction does not line up with germline, which may come from a read error. V gene TRBV7-2 combines with J gene TRBJ2-2; the match to TRBD1 covers 7 bases. CDR3 length: 16 residues. CDR1 and CDR2 (germline): SGHTA, FQGNSA. CDR3 amino acids: CASRLDRATNTGELFF. In DNA, the CDR3 is TGTGCCAGCAGGTTAGACAGGGCAACGAACACCGGGGAGCTGTTTTTT.

This clone was seen just once. This chain links TRBV7-2 with TRBJ2-3; D is undetermined. Trimming stripped 8 bases from V and 0 bases from J, with 9 bases between. This CDR3 has 13 amino acids. The germline gives CDR1 SGHTA, CDR2 FQGNSA. CDR3: CASRRTSTDTQYF. CDR3 DNA: TGTGCCAGCCGGCGGACCAGCACAGATACGCAGTATTTT.

This chain joins TRBV11-2 and TRBJ1-2; tentative D call: TRBD1 (5 bases). CDR1 SGHAT and CDR2 FQNNGV come from the germline V gene. Trimming pared 3 bases from V and 4 bases from J, leaving 9 bases between. CDR3 size: 13 residues. The CDR3 nucleotides are TGTGCCAGCAGCTTGACAGCTGGCTATGGCTACACCTTC. Translated: CASSLTAGYGYTF. Full variable domain (remainder filled in from reference TRBV11-2 and TRBJ1-2): EAGVAQSPRYKIIEKRQSVAFWCNPISGHATLYWYQQILGQGPKLLIQFQNNGVVDDSQLPKDRFSAERLKGVDSTLKIQPAKLEDSAVYLCASSLTAGYGYTFGSGTRLTVV.

This clone has only a few counts. The V call is TRBV14, the J call TRBJ1-6; no definite D call. Trimming shortened V by 1 base and J by 6 bases, and 7 bases separated the two germline ends. The length of the CDR3 is 14 residues. Germline-derived CDR1 and CDR2 are SGHDN and FVKESK. In DNA, the CDR3 is TGTGCCAGCAGCCAAGGTCTGGCTAATTCACCCCTCCACTTT. Translated, it gives CASSQGLANSPLHF.

This chain joins TRBV5-6 and TRBJ2-5; 8 positions agree with TRBD1. The CDR3 contains 15 residues. V dropped 4 bases and J dropped 4; count of bases not matched to a gene: 9. Germline V CDR1 and CDR2: SGHDT, YYEEEE. In nucleotides, the CDR3 is TGTGCCAGCAGCCGCCCAGGGGGCGAAAGAGAGACCCAGTACTTC. It translates to CASSRPGGERETQYF.

This chain links TRBV5-6 with TRBJ1-6, with 8 bases lining up with TRBD1. V shed 4 bases, J shed 9 bases, and the junction held 12 bases outside the gene matches. Germline V lookup: CDR1 SGHDT, CDR2 YYEEEE. This CDR3 is 16 amino acids long. The CDR3 reads CASSTRSQGALSPLHF. The CDR3 nucleotides are TGTGCCAGCAGCACGAGGTCTCAGGGGGCGCTTTCACCCCTCCACTTT.

The chain is built from TRBV4-3 and TRBJ2-3; D possibly corresponds to TRBD2 (6 bases). Trimming pared 3 bases from V and 6 bases from J, leaving 10 bases between. Germline V gene data show CDR1 as LGHNA and CDR2 as YSLEER. The CDR3 is made up of 13 amino acids. CDR3 nucleotides: TGCGCCAGCAGCCAGAATGCGGGGGATACGCAGTATTTT. Translating it yields CASSQNAGDTQYF.

This clone was recorded only once. The V call is TRBV5-6, the J call TRBJ2-5; no clear D gene. This CDR3 spans 15 amino acids. Trimming stripped 0 bases from V and 0 bases from J, with 9 bases between. Germline V gene lookup returns CDR1 SGHDT and CDR2 YYEEEE. The CDR3 spells CASSLGLRYQETQYF. In DNA, the CDR3 is TGTGCCAGCAGCTTGGGACTTAGGTACCAAGAGACCCAGTACTTC.